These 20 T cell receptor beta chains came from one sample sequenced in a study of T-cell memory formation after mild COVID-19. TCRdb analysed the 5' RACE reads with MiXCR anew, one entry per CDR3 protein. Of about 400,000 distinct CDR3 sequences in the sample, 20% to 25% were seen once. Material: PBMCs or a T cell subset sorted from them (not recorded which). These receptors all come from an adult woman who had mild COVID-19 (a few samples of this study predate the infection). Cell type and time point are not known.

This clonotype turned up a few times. The DNA for the CDR3 is TGTGCCAGCAGCCAGAAGGGACAGGGAATGAGCGGGAGTCCTCAGCAGTACTTC. Protein sequence: CASSQKGQGMSGSPQQYF. The V call is TRBV7-2, the J call TRBJ2-7; TRBD1 might be the D (9 bases). The CDR3 covers 18 residues. Germline CDR1 reads SGHTA; CDR2 reads FQGNSA. With 5 bases removed from V and 8 bases from J, the gap between germline ends came to 31 bases.

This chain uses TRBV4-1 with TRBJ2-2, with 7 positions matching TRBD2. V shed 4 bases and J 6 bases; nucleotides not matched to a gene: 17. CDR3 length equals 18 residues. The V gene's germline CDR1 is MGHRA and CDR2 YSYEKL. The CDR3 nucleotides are TGCGCCAGCAGCCTCCGGCGGGAGCGATCCCTCTCAGCCGGGGAGCTGTTTTTT. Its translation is CASSLRRERSLSAGELFF.

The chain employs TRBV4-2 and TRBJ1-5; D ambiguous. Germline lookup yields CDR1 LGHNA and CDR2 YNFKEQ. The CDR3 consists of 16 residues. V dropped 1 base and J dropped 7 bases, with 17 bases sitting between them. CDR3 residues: CASSQVLVGHSQPQHF. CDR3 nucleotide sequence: TGTGCCAGCAGCCAAGTCCTTGTAGGGCATTCCCAGCCCCAGCATTTT.

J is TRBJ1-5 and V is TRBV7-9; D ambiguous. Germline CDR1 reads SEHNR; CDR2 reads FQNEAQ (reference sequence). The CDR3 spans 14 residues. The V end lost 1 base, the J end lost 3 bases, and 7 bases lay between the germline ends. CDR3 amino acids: CASSLDGNNQPQHF. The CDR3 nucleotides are TGTGCCAGCAGCTTAGACGGTAACAATCAGCCCCAGCATTTT.

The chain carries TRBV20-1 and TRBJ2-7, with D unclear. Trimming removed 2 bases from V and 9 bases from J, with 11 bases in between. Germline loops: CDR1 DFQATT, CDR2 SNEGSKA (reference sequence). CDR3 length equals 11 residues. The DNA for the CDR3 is TGCAGTGCTAGACCCCAAACCGGGCAGTACTTC. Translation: CSARPQTGQYF.

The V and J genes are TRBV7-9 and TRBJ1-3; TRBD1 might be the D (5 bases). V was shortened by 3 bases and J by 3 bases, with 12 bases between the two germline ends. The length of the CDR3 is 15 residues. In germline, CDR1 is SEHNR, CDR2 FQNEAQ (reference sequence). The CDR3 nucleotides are TGTGCCAGCAGCTTCAGGGAGAGAGGTGGAAACACCATATATTTT. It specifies CASSFRERGGNTIYF.

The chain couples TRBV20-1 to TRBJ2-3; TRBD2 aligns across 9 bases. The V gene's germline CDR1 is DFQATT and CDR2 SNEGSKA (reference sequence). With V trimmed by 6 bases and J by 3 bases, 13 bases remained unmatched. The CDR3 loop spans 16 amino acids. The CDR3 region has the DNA TGCAGTGCAACGCCGCGGGGGGGCATTCGAACAGATACGCAGTATTTT. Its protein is CSATPRGGIRTDTQYF.

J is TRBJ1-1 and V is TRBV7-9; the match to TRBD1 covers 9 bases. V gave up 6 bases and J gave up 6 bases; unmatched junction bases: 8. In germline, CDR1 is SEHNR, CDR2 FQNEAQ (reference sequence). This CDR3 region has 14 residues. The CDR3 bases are TGTGCCAGCAGGTCGGGGGGGACAGGGCCTGAAGCTTTCTTT. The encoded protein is CASRSGGTGPEAFF.

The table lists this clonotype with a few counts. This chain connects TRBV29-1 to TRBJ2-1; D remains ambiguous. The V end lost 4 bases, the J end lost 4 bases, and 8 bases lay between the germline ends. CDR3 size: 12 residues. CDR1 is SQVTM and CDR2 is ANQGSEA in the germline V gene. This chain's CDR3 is CSVGTRYNEQFF. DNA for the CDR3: TGCAGCGTTGGGACGAGGTACAATGAGCAGTTCTTC.

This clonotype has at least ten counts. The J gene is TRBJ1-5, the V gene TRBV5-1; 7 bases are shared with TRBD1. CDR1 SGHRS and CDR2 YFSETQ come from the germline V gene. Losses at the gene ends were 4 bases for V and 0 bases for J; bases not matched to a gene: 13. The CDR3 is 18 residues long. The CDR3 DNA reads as TGCGCCAGCAGCCAAGGGGGGACAGCCCTTTATAGCAATCAGCCCCAGCATTTT. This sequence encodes CASSQGGTALYSNQPQHF.

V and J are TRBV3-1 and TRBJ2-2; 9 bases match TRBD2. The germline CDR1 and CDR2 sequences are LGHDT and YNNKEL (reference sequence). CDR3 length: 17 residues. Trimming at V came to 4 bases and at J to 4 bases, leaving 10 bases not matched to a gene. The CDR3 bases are TGTGCCAGCAGCCGACTCCCCGGGACTAGCACCACCGGGGAGCTGTTTTTT. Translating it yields CASSRLPGTSTTGELFF.

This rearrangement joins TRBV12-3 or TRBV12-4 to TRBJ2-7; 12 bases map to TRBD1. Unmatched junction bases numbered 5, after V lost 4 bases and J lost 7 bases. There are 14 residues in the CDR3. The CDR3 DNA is TGTGCCAGCAGTTCGGGACAGGGGGCATGGGAGCAGTACTTC. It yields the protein CASSSGQGAWEQYF.

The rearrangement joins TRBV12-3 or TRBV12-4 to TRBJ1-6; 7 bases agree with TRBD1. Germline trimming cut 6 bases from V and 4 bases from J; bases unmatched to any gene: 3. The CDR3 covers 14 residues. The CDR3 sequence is CASRQQGYNSPLHF. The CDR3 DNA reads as TGTGCCAGCAGGCAACAGGGGTATAATTCACCCCTCCACTTT.

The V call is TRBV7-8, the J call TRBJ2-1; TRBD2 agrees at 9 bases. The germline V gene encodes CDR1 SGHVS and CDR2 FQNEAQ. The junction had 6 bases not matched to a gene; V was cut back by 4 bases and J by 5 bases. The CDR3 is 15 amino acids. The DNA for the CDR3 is TGTGCCAGCAGCTCGACTAGCGGCGAAAACAATGAGCAGTTCTTC. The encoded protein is CASSSTSGENNEQFF. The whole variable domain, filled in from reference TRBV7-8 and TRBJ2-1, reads GAGVSQSPRYKVAKRGQDVALRCDPISGHVSLFWYQQALGQGPEFLTYFQNEAQLDKSGLPSDRFFAERPEGSVSTLKIQRTQQEDSAVYLCASSSTSGENNEQFFGPGTRLTVL.

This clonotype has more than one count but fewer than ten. The chain's CDR3 is CASSSSTGSAYEQYF. DNA for the CDR3: TGTGCCAGCAGCTCCTCGACGGGGTCGGCGTACGAGCAGTACTTC. The chain combines TRBV7-8 with TRBJ2-7, with a possible D match to TRBD2 (5 bases). The CDR3 runs to 15 residues. CDR1 SGHVS and CDR2 FQNEAQ come from the germline V gene. V was trimmed by 4 bases and J by 4 bases, leaving 17 bases between them.

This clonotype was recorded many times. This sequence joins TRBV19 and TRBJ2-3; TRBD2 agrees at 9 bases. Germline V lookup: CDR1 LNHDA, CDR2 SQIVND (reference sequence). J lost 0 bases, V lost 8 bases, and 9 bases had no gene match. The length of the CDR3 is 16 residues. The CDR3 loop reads CASSLSGRVSTDTQYF. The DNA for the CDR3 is TGTGCCAGTTCTCTTAGCGGGAGAGTCAGCACAGATACGCAGTATTTT.

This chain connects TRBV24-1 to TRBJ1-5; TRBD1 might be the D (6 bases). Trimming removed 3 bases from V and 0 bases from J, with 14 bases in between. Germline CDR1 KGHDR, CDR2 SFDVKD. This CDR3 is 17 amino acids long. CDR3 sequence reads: CATSDNRAGVSNQPQHF. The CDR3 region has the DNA TGTGCCACCAGTGATAACAGGGCCGGTGTTAGCAATCAGCCCCAGCATTTT.

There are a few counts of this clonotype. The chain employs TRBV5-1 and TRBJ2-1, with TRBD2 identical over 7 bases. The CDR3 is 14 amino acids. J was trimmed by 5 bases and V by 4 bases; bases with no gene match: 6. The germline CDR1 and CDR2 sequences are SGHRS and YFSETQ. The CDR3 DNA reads TGCGCCAGCAGCCCCCGGGACTACCACAATGAGCAGTTCTTC. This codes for CASSPRDYHNEQFF.

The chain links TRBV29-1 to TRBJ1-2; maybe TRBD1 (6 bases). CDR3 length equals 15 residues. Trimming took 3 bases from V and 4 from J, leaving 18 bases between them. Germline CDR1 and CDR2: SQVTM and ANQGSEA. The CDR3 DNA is TGCAGCGTTGATGGGGGGCCGGCGGACCCCTATGGCTACACCTTC. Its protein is CSVDGGPADPYGYTF.

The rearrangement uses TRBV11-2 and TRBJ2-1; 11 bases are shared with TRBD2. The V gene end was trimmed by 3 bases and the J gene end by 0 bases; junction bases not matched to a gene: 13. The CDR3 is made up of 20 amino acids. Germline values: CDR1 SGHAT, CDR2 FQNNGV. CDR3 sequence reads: CASSFYPQTGTSGSYNEQFF. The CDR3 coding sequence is TGTGCCAGCAGCTTCTACCCACAAACCGGGACTAGCGGCTCCTACAATGAGCAGTTCTTC.